The 20 T cell receptor beta chains listed next were all sequenced from one sample in a study of blood T cell repertoires in COVID-19. TCRdb's copy holds only in-frame clones and misses some; the assay was immunoSEQ multiplex PCR. Of 15,000 to 16,000 clones in the sample, roughly 80% were seen once. The sample comprised peripheral blood. These receptors were obtained from a man aged 65 to 79 with active or convalescent COVID-19.

This chain's CDR3 is CATSTGGRDQPQHF. In nucleotides, the CDR3 is TGTGCCACCAGTACAGGGGGCAGAGATCAGCCCCAGCATTTT. This sequence joins TRBV7-8 and TRBJ1-5; TRBD1 matches 9 bases. CDR1 and CDR2 (germline): SGHVS, FQNEAQ. This CDR3 contains 14 residues. V lost 10 bases, J lost 5 bases, and 9 bases stayed unmatched.

The chain combines TRBV2 with TRBJ2-7; TRBD1 is a possible D gene (6 bases). V was pared by 7 bases and J by 3 bases, with 16 bases between. The CDR3 has 14 amino acids. Germline assignment: CDR1 SNHLY and CDR2 FYNNEI. In DNA, the CDR3 is TGTGCCAGCACTCGCTTGACAGGCCACTACGAGCAGTACTTC. It encodes CASTRLTGHYEQYF.

The V gene is TRBV6-6, the J gene TRBJ1-1; 10 positions match TRBD1. The trim removed 8 bases at V and 0 bases at J, leaving 3 bases unmatched. Germline V CDR1 and CDR2: MNHNY, SVGAGI (reference sequence). There are 14 residues in the CDR3. CDR3 in DNA: TGTGCCAGCGAGACAGGGGGCCTGAACACTGAAGCTTTCTTT. It codes for CASETGGLNTEAFF.

The V call is TRBV28, the J call TRBJ2-7, with TRBD1 identical over 8 bases. There are 15 residues in the CDR3. The trim removed 3 bases at V and 9 bases at J, leaving 13 bases unmatched. Germline V gene data show CDR1 as MDHEN and CDR2 as SYDVKM. CDR3 nucleotides: TGTGCCAGCAGTTTCTCCGGGACAGGCCAGGGAGGGCAGTACTTC. Translating gives CASSFSGTGQGGQYF.

V gene TRBV9 combines with J gene TRBJ2-7; 10 bases agree with TRBD2. This CDR3 contains 15 residues. Germline CDR1 reads SGDLS; CDR2 reads YYNGEE. J gave up 4 bases and V 4 bases, and 8 bases lay outside the gene matches. The CDR3 DNA follows: TGTGCCAGCAGCAGGGCTAGCGGGAGCGCATACGAGCAGTACTTC. Amino acids: CASSRASGSAYEQYF.

The chain recombines TRBV5-1 with TRBJ2-7, with a tentative D call TRBD2 (6 bases). Germline CDR1 SGHRS, CDR2 YFSETQ. This CDR3 has 15 amino acids. Deletions cut 0 bases from V and 1 base from J, with 11 bases between. Here the CDR3 DNA reads TGCGCCAGCAGCTTGGGCGGGGTCAATTCCTACGAGCAGTACTTC. The encoded protein is CASSLGGVNSYEQYF. Full variable domain (remainder filled in from reference TRBV5-1 and TRBJ2-7): KAGVTQTPRYLIKTRGQQVTLSCSPISGHRSVSWYQQTPGQGLQFLFEYFSETQRNKGNFPGRFSGRQFSNSRSEMNVSTLELGDSALYLCASSLGGVNSYEQYFGPGTRLTVT.

The rearrangement uses TRBV6-5 and TRBJ2-2, with D possibly matching TRBD1 (6 bases). This CDR3 has 14 residues. CDR1 is MNHEY, CDR2 SVGAGI, per germline. V gave up 8 bases and J gave up 4 bases, with 14 bases separating them. Written as DNA, the CDR3 is TGTGCCAGCCTTGGGGGCGGCGGCACCGGGGAGCTGTTTTTT. As protein: CASLGGGGTGELFF.

V and J are TRBV14 and TRBJ2-7, with D tentatively TRBD2 (6 bases). The CDR3 is made up of 19 amino acids. Trimming cost V 1 base and J 0 bases, with 22 bases left between them. Germline-derived CDR1 and CDR2 are SGHDN and FVKESK. In nucleotides, the CDR3 is TGTGCCAGCAGCCAAGTGAGTTGGGGGAGGACGGGAAGCTCCTACGAGCAGTACTTC. Amino acids: CASSQVSWGRTGSSYEQYF.

The rearrangement joins TRBV27 to TRBJ1-1, with 7 bases aligning to TRBD1. The germline CDR1 and CDR2 sequences are MNHEY and SMNVEV (reference sequence). Unmatched junction bases numbered 10, after V lost 8 bases and J lost 4 bases. This CDR3 region has 14 residues. Here the CDR3 DNA reads TGTGCCAGCCGAAGACAGGGTCTGGTCACTGAAGCTTTCTTT. It specifies CASRRQGLVTEAFF.

The CDR3: CASSKSALQETQYF. CDR3 DNA: TGTGCCAGTAGTAAGTCCGCGCTGCAAGAGACCCAGTACTTC. V is TRBV19 and J is TRBJ2-5; D is unresolved. Trimming shortened V by 4 bases and J by 2 bases, and 11 bases separated the two germline ends. From germline, CDR1 is LNHDA and CDR2 SQIVND (reference sequence). The CDR3 runs 14 residues.

The chain couples TRBV25-1 to TRBJ1-1; TRBD1 might be the D (5 bases). Germline V gives CDR1 MGHDK, CDR2 SYGVNS. The CDR3 runs 13 residues. The V gene lost 7 bases and the J gene lost 3 bases, with 12 bases spanning the gap. CDR3 in DNA: TGTGCCAGCAAGAGGGGAGGCGACACTGAAGCTTTCTTT. Its translation is CASKRGGDTEAFF.

The chain has TRBV28 and TRBJ1-1, with 8 nucleotides matching TRBD1. The germline V gene encodes CDR1 MDHEN and CDR2 SYDVKM. The CDR3 is 16 residues long. V lost 5 bases, J lost 11 bases, and 19 bases stayed unmatched. CDR3 region: CASSAPTGTGRGRAFF. CDR3 DNA: TGTGCCAGCAGTGCACCCACCGGGACAGGCCGCGGTAGGGCTTTCTTT.

This clone has just one count. The gene calls are TRBV28 and TRBJ1-5; D gene uncertain. V lost 6 bases and J 4 bases, leaving 16 bases between the germline ends. Germline CDR1 MDHEN, CDR2 SYDVKM. This CDR3 is 15 amino acids long. CDR3 sequence reads: CASSGVSGLNQPQHF. In DNA form, the CDR3 reads TGTGCCAGCAGCGGGGTCTCGGGTCTGAATCAGCCCCAGCATTTT.

The chain couples TRBV7-9 to TRBJ2-7; 7 positions match TRBD1. In germline, CDR1 is SEHNR, CDR2 FQNEAQ (reference sequence). Trimming removed 2 bases from V and 3 bases from J; junction bases left unmatched: 1. This CDR3 is built from 13 residues. CDR3 sequence: CASSLNRGYEQYF. The CDR3 bases are TGTGCCAGCAGCTTAAACAGGGGCTACGAGCAGTACTTC.

This clone was seen a handful of times. The genes are TRBV7-8 and TRBJ2-5; 8 nucleotides agree with TRBD2. Trimming at V came to 2 bases and at J to 5 bases, leaving 10 bases not matched to a gene. The CDR3 covers 16 residues. Germline CDR1 and CDR2: SGHVS and FQNEAQ. DNA of the CDR3: TGTGCCAGCAGCTTAAGGAGAGCGGGAGATCAGGAGACCCAGTACTTC. Protein: CASSLRRAGDQETQYF.

Concerning this clone: A read error may account for a junction end that differs from germline. The V call is TRBV4-2, the J call TRBJ2-3; TRBD2 matches 10 bases. Germline CDR1 LGHNA, CDR2 YNFKEQ. The CDR3 is 19 amino acids. As DNA, the CDR3 is TGTGCCAGCAGTCAAGAAGTGGCTAGCGGGAGTGGTTTGGCAGATACGCAGTATTTT. Translated, it gives CASSQEVASGSGLADTQYF.

This chain links TRBV6-6 with TRBJ1-1; 9 bases are shared with TRBD1. The CDR3 covers 15 residues. Per the germline V gene, CDR1 is MNHNY and CDR2 is SVGAGI (reference sequence). Losses at the gene ends were 6 bases for V and 11 bases for J; bases not matched to a gene: 16. The CDR3 is CASSEHGNRGRNAFF. The CDR3 nucleotides are TGTGCCAGCAGCGAACACGGGAACAGGGGGCGAAATGCTTTCTTT.

This chain joins TRBV13 and TRBJ2-1, with 9 bases identical to TRBD2. After removal of 6 bases from V and 6 bases from J, the junction contained 12 bases not matched to a gene. The CDR3 sequence is 16 residues long. The V gene's germline CDR1 is PRHDT and CDR2 FYEKMQ (reference sequence). In DNA, the CDR3 is TGTGCCAGCAGACCAAAAGGAGCGGGGGGACTCAATGAGCAGTTCTTC. Its translation is CASRPKGAGGLNEQFF.

Sample share makes this clone hyperexpanded. DNA for the CDR3: TGCAGCGTTGAAGATGAGGCAGGGCGAGCAGAGACCCAGTACTTC. It translates to CSVEDEAGRAETQYF. The chain uses TRBV29-1 and TRBJ2-5; D may be TRBD1 (5 bases). Germline assignment: CDR1 SQVTM and CDR2 ANQGSEA. V lost 0 bases, J lost 4 bases, and 15 bases lay in between. This CDR3 region has 15 residues.

The chain employs TRBV28 and TRBJ2-5, with 10 bases matching TRBD1. The CDR3 has 16 residues. Germline trimming cut 4 bases from V and 4 bases from J; bases unmatched to any gene: 9. Per the germline V gene, CDR1 is MDHEN and CDR2 is SYDVKM. CDR3 amino acids: CASSSSGTGVGETQYF. The CDR3 DNA follows: TGTGCCAGCAGTTCCTCCGGGACAGGGGTAGGAGAGACCCAGTACTTC. Using reference TRBV28 and TRBJ2-5 for the parts outside the CDR3, the full variable domain is DVKVTQSSRYLVKRTGEKVFLECVQDMDHENMFWYRQDPGLGLRLIYFSYDVKMKEKGDIPEGYSVSREKKERFSLILESASTNQTSMYLCASSSSGTGVGETQYFGPGTRLLVL.